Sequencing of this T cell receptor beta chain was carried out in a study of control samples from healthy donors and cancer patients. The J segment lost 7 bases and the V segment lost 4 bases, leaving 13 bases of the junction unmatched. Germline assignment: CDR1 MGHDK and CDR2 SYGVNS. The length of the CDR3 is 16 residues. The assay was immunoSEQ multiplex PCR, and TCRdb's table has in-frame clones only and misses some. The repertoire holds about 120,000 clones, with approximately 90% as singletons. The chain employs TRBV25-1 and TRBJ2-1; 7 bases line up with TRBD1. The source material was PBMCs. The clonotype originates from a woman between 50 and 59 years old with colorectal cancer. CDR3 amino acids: CASSGGTRGPSNEQFF. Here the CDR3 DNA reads TGTGCCAGCAGTGGGGGGACAAGGGGGCCCTCTAATGAGCAGTTCTTC.